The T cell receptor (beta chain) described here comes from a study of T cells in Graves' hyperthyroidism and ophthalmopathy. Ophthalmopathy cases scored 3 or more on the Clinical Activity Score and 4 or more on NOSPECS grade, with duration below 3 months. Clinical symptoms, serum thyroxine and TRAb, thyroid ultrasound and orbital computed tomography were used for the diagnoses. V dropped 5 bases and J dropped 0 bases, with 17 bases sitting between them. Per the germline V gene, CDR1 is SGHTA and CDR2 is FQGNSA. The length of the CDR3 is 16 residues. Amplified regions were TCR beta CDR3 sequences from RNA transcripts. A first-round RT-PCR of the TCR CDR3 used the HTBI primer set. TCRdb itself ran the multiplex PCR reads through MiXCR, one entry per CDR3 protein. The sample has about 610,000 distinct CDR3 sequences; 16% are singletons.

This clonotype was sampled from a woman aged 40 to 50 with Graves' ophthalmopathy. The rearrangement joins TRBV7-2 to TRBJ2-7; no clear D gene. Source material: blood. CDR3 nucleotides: TGTGCCAGCAGCCGTCAGGCAGGCTCTCGCTCCTACGAGCAGTACTTC. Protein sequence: CASSRQAGSRSYEQYF.